Listed here are 23 T cell receptor beta chains from one sample, sequenced in a study of T-cell reconstitution after alpha-beta-depleted transplantation in children. During its preparation, the TCRbeta library received unique molecular identifiers. TCRdb reprocessed the PCR reads with MiXCR, giving one entry per CDR3 protein. The sample includes hundreds of thousands of distinct CDR3 sequences, about an eighth of them seen just once. Sequenced here: PBMCs, sampled before TCRalphabeta/CD19-depleted stem cell transplant. The receptors derive from a girl aged 2 to 10 with congenital amegakaryocytic thrombocytopenia, due to receive a stem cell transplant.

This clonotype was counted ten times or more. This chain links TRBV11-1 with TRBJ1-5; D is possibly TRBD1 (6 bases). Trimming left V 5 bases short and J 5 bases short, with 25 bases between. Germline V gene sequence: CDR1 SGHAT, CDR2 FQDESV (reference sequence). This CDR3 comprises 18 residues. Here the CDR3 reads CASSPGGWDTGVHQPQHF. DNA for the CDR3: TGTGCCAGCAGCCCGGGGGGGTGGGACACCGGTGTCCATCAGCCCCAGCATTTT. Filled out from reference TRBV11-1 and TRBJ1-5, the complete variable domain reads EAEVAQSPRYKITEKSQAVAFWCDPISGHATLYWYRQILGQGPELLVQFQDESVVDDSQLPKDRFSAERLKGVDSTLKIQPAELGDSAMYLCASSPGGWDTGVHQPQHFGDGTRLSIL.

This clonotype was recorded many times. The chain carries TRBV7-6 and TRBJ2-1; TRBD1 agrees at 8 bases. Per germline, CDR1 SGHVS and CDR2 FNYEAQ. The CDR3 is 19 amino acids. V shed 1 base, J shed 6 bases, and the junction held 17 bases outside the gene matches. The CDR3: CASSLGGQGRRGTGNEQFF. In DNA, the CDR3 is TGTGCCAGCAGCTTAGGAGGACAGGGAAGAAGGGGCACTGGCAATGAGCAGTTCTTC. Full variable domain (rest looked up from reference TRBV7-6 and TRBJ2-1): GAGVSQSPRYKVTKRGQDVALRCDPISGHVSLYWYRQALGQGPEFLTYFNYEAQQDKSGLPNDRFSAERPEGSISTLTIQRTEQRDSAMYRCASSLGGQGRRGTGNEQFFGPGTRLTVL.

A note on this clonotype: The conserved phenylalanine or tryptophan normally closing the CDR3 is absent here, so this likely arose from a read error. The gene calls are TRBV20-1 and TRBJ2-1, with 15 bases matching TRBD2. The CDR3 loop spans 14 amino acids. J lost 9 bases, V lost 5 bases, and 5 bases had no gene match. CDR1 is DFQATT and CDR2 is SNEGSKA in the germline V gene (reference sequence). The CDR3, as DNA: TGCAGTGCTGACGGGACTAGCGGGGGGATTGAGCAGTTCATC. Its translation: CSADGTSGGIEQFI.

The chain is built from TRBV12-3 or TRBV12-4 and TRBJ1-5; D not certain. V lost 4 bases to trimming and J lost 7 bases, with 11 bases between them. CDR3 length: 13 amino acids. CDR3 sequence: CASSYGGWQPQHF. In nucleotides, the CDR3 is TGTGCCAGCAGTTATGGAGGGTGGCAGCCCCAGCATTTT.

This clonotype was found a few times. The rearrangement uses TRBV20-1 and TRBJ1-3, with D possibly TRBD1 on 6 matching bases. V dropped 2 bases and J dropped 4 bases, with 15 bases sitting between them. CDR3 length: 15 amino acids. CDR1 and CDR2 from the germline V gene are DFQATT and SNEGSKA (reference sequence). CDR3 sequence (DNA): TGCAGTGCTAGATCCCGGGACACCTTCGGAAACACCATATATTTT. Its translation is CSARSRDTFGNTIYF.

As regards this clonotype: The junction shows a germline mismatch at one end, possibly a read error. V usage is TRBV7-9 and J usage is TRBJ1-3, with D possibly being TRBD1 (5 bases). CDR1 and CDR2 (germline): SEHNR, FQNEAQ (reference sequence). The CDR3 has 15 residues. Here the CDR3 DNA reads TGTGCCAGCCGACTGTATGGGGCACCTGGGAACACCATATATTTT. Amino acids: CASRLYGAPGNTIYF.

This clonotype was recorded many times. The rearrangement links TRBV29-1 to TRBJ2-7; D might be TRBD1 (6 bases). V lost 6 bases, J lost 3 bases, and 18 bases lay in between. CDR1 and CDR2 (germline): SQVTM, ANQGSEA. CDR3 length equals 14 residues. CDR3 sequence: CSVLHRALDYEQYF. The CDR3 DNA reads as TGCAGCGTCCTACACAGGGCTCTTGACTACGAGCAGTACTTC.

This clonotype was counted many times. This chain joins TRBV20-1 and TRBJ1-4; 10 nucleotides agree with TRBD1. After removal of 7 bases from V and 9 bases from J, the junction contained 8 bases not matched to a gene. This CDR3 is built from 13 residues. CDR1 DFQATT and CDR2 SNEGSKA come from the germline V gene (reference sequence). DNA of the CDR3: TGCAGTGTTCTGGGACAGGGGTTACAAAAACTGTTTTTT. Amino acids: CSVLGQGLQKLFF.

CDR3 sequence: CASSSRAAGRVEEQFF. The CDR3 nucleotides read TGTGCCAGCAGTTCCCGGGCGGCCGGGAGGGTAGAGGAGCAGTTCTTC. V and J are TRBV6-5 and TRBJ2-1; 8 bases are a match to TRBD2. Per germline, CDR1 MNHEY and CDR2 SVGAGI. The CDR3 extends over 16 amino acids. V lost 4 bases to trimming and J lost 10 bases; unmatched junction nucleotides: 15.

The sample holds one count of this clonotype. This sequence may be a read error, since a much larger clone differs from it by one base. This chain joins TRBV20-1 and TRBJ1-2, with D perhaps TRBD1 (6 bases). From germline, CDR1 is DFQATT and CDR2 SNEGSKA (reference sequence). The length of the CDR3 is 14 residues. In DNA form, the CDR3 reads TGCAGTGCTAGAGATCATCGGGGGGCGGTTGGCTACCCCTTC. It is translated as CSARDHRGAVGYPF.

Ten or more counts support this clonotype. The rearrangement joins TRBV7-6 to TRBJ2-1; D is unresolved. The CDR3 consists of 12 residues. Germline values: CDR1 SGHVS, CDR2 FNYEAQ. V shed 5 bases and J shed 6 bases, with 8 bases lying between them. The CDR3 DNA sequence: TGTGCCAGCAGCCCGGCCCCCAATGAGCAGTTCTTC. It encodes CASSPAPNEQFF.

This clonotype was detected many times. The chain joins TRBV20-1 to TRBJ2-1, with D possibly matching TRBD2 (5 bases). This CDR3 comprises 15 residues. Trimming stripped 0 bases from V and 1 base from J, with 10 bases between. Germline V gives CDR1 DFQATT, CDR2 SNEGSKA (reference sequence). This CDR3 reads CSARDRTFSYNEQFF. The DNA for the CDR3 is TGCAGTGCTAGAGACCGGACTTTTTCCTACAATGAGCAGTTCTTC.

In its sample, this clonotype was seen a few times. The chain recombines TRBV5-1 with TRBJ1-2, with TRBD1 as a possible D gene (6 bases). Germline CDR1 SGHRS, CDR2 YFSETQ. Trimming pared 7 bases from V and 8 bases from J, leaving 18 bases between. This CDR3 comprises 13 residues. The CDR3 DNA sequence: TGCGCCAGCGCGATACAGGGTGTGTTGGGCTACACCTTC. Its protein is CASAIQGVLGYTF.

The V call is TRBV6-1, the J call TRBJ2-1; 7 positions match TRBD1. Looked up from germline, CDR1 is MNHNS and CDR2 is SASEGT. The CDR3 totals 14 residues. V lost 6 bases and J lost 2; bases outside the gene matches: 4. The CDR3 loop is CASRLQGPYNEQFF. CDR3 sequence (DNA): TGTGCCAGCAGGCTACAGGGGCCCTACAATGAGCAGTTCTTC.

This clonotype was seen ten or more times. The chain links TRBV5-1 to TRBJ2-7; 7 bases fit TRBD1. This CDR3 has 16 residues. The germline V gene encodes CDR1 SGHRS and CDR2 YFSETQ. The V gene end was trimmed by 2 bases and the J gene end by 3 bases; junction bases not matched to a gene: 11. CDR3 bases: TGCGCCAGCAGCTTAGACGGGACAGATTACGGCTACGAGCAGTACTTC. Amino acids: CASSLDGTDYGYEQYF. The entire variable domain, with the rest obtained from reference TRBV5-1 and TRBJ2-7, is as follows: KAGVTQTPRYLIKTRGQQVTLSCSPISGHRSVSWYQQTPGQGLQFLFEYFSETQRNKGNFPGRFSGRQFSNSRSEMNVSTLELGDSALYLCASSLDGTDYGYEQYFGPGTRLTVT.

The chain carries TRBV6-1 and TRBJ1-1; possibly TRBD1 for D (6 bases). The V end was cut by 7 bases, the J end by 0 bases, with 15 bases between. Germline CDR1 is MNHNS and CDR2 is SASEGT. The CDR3 totals 15 residues. The CDR3 bases are TGTGCCAGCACTCTAGGGGGACGGTTGAACACTGAAGCTTTCTTT. Its translation is CASTLGGRLNTEAFF.

This chain connects TRBV30 to TRBJ2-1; 8 bases match TRBD2. Germline trimming cut 0 bases from V and 3 bases from J; bases unmatched to any gene: 4. The CDR3 runs 15 residues. The germline gives CDR1 GTSNPN, CDR2 SVGIG (reference sequence). This chain's CDR3 is CAWSVGTSSYNEQFF. DNA of the CDR3: TGTGCCTGGAGTGTTGGGACTAGTAGCTACAATGAGCAGTTCTTC.

This clonotype was seen repeatedly, ten times or more. The chain combines TRBV20-1 with TRBJ2-3; D gene ambiguous. CDR1 and CDR2 from the germline V gene are DFQATT and SNEGSKA (reference sequence). V dropped 0 bases and J dropped 6 bases, with 13 bases sitting between them. CDR3 size: 14 residues. The CDR3 sequence: CSARDRPLRDTQYF. The DNA for the CDR3 is TGCAGTGCTAGAGACAGGCCCCTGCGTGATACGCAGTATTTT.

On this clonotype itself: A clone one base away is much larger, so this may be a read error. The chain uses TRBV29-1 and TRBJ2-3; D is unclear. The DNA end favors TRBJ1-5, so the J call may be wrong. The CDR3 sequence is 14 residues long. The V gene's germline CDR1 is SQVTM and CDR2 ANQGSEA. The CDR3 nucleotides read TGCAGCGTCCGAGGTCCCGGGCACACAGATACGCAGCATTTT. This sequence encodes CSVRGPGHTDTQHF.

This clonotype was counted only a few times. V gene TRBV20-1 combines with J gene TRBJ2-1; D unresolved. The CDR3 runs 14 residues. The germline CDR1 and CDR2 sequences are DFQATT and SNEGSKA (reference sequence). Trimming stripped 4 bases from V and 6 bases from J, with 16 bases between. This CDR3 reads CSAIRLFGSNEQFF. The CDR3 DNA is TGCAGTGCTATTCGTCTCTTTGGTTCCAATGAGCAGTTCTTC.

This clonotype has at least ten counts. The J gene is TRBJ2-4, the V gene TRBV20-1; 9 positions match TRBD2. The V segment lost 4 bases and the J segment 0 bases; nucleotides outside the gene matches: 10. CDR1 is DFQATT and CDR2 is SNEGSKA in the germline V gene (reference sequence). The CDR3 is 17 residues long. The CDR3 nucleotides are TGCAGTGCTATCCCCCCTAGCGGGGATTTAGCCAAAAACATTCAGTACTTC. This codes for CSAIPPSGDLAKNIQYF.

The chain couples TRBV20-1 to TRBJ1-2, with 7 bases matching TRBD1. Germline values: CDR1 DFQATT, CDR2 SNEGSKA (reference sequence). The CDR3 extends over 14 amino acids. Trimming at V came to 1 base and at J to 8 bases, leaving 10 bases not matched to a gene. The CDR3 region has the DNA TGCAGTGCTAGAGCCCTAGGGGGCCCCCGGGGCTACACCTTC. Residues: CSARALGGPRGYTF.

This clonotype was observed many times. The chain couples TRBV28 to TRBJ2-2, with 12 bases aligning to TRBD2. Germline values: CDR1 MDHEN, CDR2 SYDVKM. The CDR3 is 16 amino acids. The junction had 5 bases not matched to a gene; V was cut back by 5 bases and J by 4 bases. CDR3 in DNA: TGTGCCAGCAGTCCACTAGCGGGAGGCAGCACCGGGGAGCTGTTTTTT. Encoded protein: CASSPLAGGSTGELFF.